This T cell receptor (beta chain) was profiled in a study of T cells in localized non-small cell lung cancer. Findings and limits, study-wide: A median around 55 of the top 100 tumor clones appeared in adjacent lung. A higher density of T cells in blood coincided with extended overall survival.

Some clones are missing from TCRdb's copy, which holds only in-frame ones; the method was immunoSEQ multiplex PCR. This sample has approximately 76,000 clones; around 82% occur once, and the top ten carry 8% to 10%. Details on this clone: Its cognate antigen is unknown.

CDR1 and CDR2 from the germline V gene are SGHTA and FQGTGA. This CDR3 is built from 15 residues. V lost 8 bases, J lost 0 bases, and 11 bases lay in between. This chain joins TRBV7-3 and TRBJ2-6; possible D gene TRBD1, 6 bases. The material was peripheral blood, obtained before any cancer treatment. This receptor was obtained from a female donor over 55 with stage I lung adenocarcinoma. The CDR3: CASGGHHSGANVLTF. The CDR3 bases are TGTGCCAGCGGGGGACACCACTCTGGGGCCAACGTCCTGACTTTC.